A selection of T cell receptor beta chains follows, all from one sample in a study of CD8 T cells in ankylosing spondylitis. From the 5' RACE reads, TCRdb called clonotypes with MiXCR, one entry per CDR3 protein. This sample has 200,000 or so distinct CDR3 sequences; 10% to 15% occur once, and the top ten carry approximately 11%. Sequencing used blood, either unsorted or a sorted T cell fraction (not recorded which). These receptors were collected from a female donor with ankylosing spondylitis or in good health (not recorded which). CDR3s include the opening cysteine and the closing phenylalanine or tryptophan. The D gene is left open where the match is weak. Some rows mark clone size as missing; the rest say once, few, many or name a class of expanded clone.

j_call: TRBJ2-4; clone_size: -; v_call: TRBV30; d_call: -; cdr3_aa: CACLPSLKNIQYF; cdr3_nt: TGTGCCTGCCTCCCGTCCCTCAAAAACATTCAGTACTTC
j_call: TRBJ2-3; clone_size: -; v_call: TRBV29-1; d_call: TRBD2; cdr3_aa: CSVERERGESTDTQYF; cdr3_nt: TGCAGCGTTGAACGGGAGCGGGGGGAAAGCACAGATACGCAGTATTTT
j_call: TRBJ2-1; clone_size: many; v_call: TRBV6-1; d_call: -; cdr3_aa: CASSEAPGNEQFF; cdr3_nt: TGTGCCAGCAGTGAAGCCCCGGGGAATGAGCAGTTCTTC
j_call: TRBJ2-2; clone_size: few; v_call: TRBV30; d_call: -; cdr3_aa: CAWGGGVRAGELFF; cdr3_nt: TGTGCCTGGGGAGGAGGTGTGCGGGCCGGGGAGCTGTTTTTT
j_call: TRBJ2-7; clone_size: many; v_call: TRBV7-9; d_call: -; cdr3_aa: CASSRNRDSRNGYEQYF; cdr3_nt: TGTGCCAGCAGCCGAAATAGGGACTCCCGGAATGGCTACGAGCAGTACTTC
j_call: TRBJ1-5; clone_size: many; v_call: TRBV12-3/TRBV12-4; d_call: TRBD1; cdr3_aa: CASGPGTANQPQHF; cdr3_nt: TGTGCCAGCGGACCCGGGACAGCTAATCAGCCCCAGCATTTT
j_call: TRBJ2-1; clone_size: -; v_call: TRBV5-1; d_call: TRBD2; cdr3_aa: CASSLTEGGSEQFF; cdr3_nt: TGCGCCAGCAGCTTGACCGAGGGAGGGAGTGAGCAGTTCTTC
j_call: TRBJ2-7; clone_size: few; v_call: TRBV9; d_call: -; cdr3_aa: CASSVEGVMSEQYF; cdr3_nt: TGTGCCAGCAGCGTAGAGGGGGTAATGTCCGAGCAGTACTTC
j_call: TRBJ1-1; clone_size: few; v_call: TRBV19; d_call: TRBD1; cdr3_aa: CASSMTGRTEAFF; cdr3_nt: TGTGCCAGTAGTATGACAGGGAGGACTGAAGCTTTCTTT
j_call: TRBJ2-1; clone_size: -; v_call: TRBV5-5; d_call: -; cdr3_aa: CASSLAVLGDGKQFF; cdr3_nt: TGTGCCAGCAGCTTGGCCGTTTTGGGCGATGGTAAGCAGTTCTTC
j_call: TRBJ2-7; clone_size: many; v_call: TRBV3-1; d_call: -; cdr3_aa: CASSQGIEGNEQYF; cdr3_nt: TGTGCCAGCAGCCAAGGCATAGAAGGGAACGAGCAGTACTTC
j_call: TRBJ2-2; clone_size: -; v_call: TRBV5-1; d_call: TRBD2; cdr3_aa: CASSQTSGDTGELFF; cdr3_nt: TGCGCCAGCAGCCAAACTAGCGGAGACACCGGGGAGCTGTTTTTT
j_call: TRBJ2-7; clone_size: many; v_call: TRBV28; d_call: -; cdr3_aa: CASSSYWESSYEQYF; cdr3_nt: TGTGCCAGCAGTTCCTACTGGGAGAGCTCCTACGAGCAGTACTTC
j_call: TRBJ2-7; clone_size: many; v_call: TRBV7-2; d_call: -; cdr3_aa: CASSVGNYEQYF; cdr3_nt: TGTGCCAGCAGCGTGGGGAACTACGAGCAGTACTTC
j_call: TRBJ2-7; clone_size: many; v_call: TRBV27; d_call: -; cdr3_aa: CASSLTKGPSYEQYF; cdr3_nt: TGTGCCAGCAGTTTAACCAAGGGACCCTCCTACGAGCAGTACTTC
j_call: TRBJ2-1; clone_size: many; v_call: TRBV11-3; d_call: -; cdr3_aa: CASSLPPQEEQFF; cdr3_nt: TGTGCCAGCAGCTTACCACCCCAGGAGGAGCAGTTCTTC
j_call: TRBJ2-5; clone_size: many; v_call: TRBV4-1; d_call: -; cdr3_aa: CASSQVGLADSFQETQYF; cdr3_nt: TGCGCCAGCAGCCAAGTCGGGCTCGCGGACTCTTTCCAAGAGACCCAGTACTTC
j_call: TRBJ2-3; clone_size: many; v_call: TRBV7-2; d_call: TRBD2; cdr3_aa: CASSLALAGGRTDTQYF; cdr3_nt: TGTGCCAGCAGCTTAGCACTAGCGGGAGGTCGAACAGATACGCAGTATTTT